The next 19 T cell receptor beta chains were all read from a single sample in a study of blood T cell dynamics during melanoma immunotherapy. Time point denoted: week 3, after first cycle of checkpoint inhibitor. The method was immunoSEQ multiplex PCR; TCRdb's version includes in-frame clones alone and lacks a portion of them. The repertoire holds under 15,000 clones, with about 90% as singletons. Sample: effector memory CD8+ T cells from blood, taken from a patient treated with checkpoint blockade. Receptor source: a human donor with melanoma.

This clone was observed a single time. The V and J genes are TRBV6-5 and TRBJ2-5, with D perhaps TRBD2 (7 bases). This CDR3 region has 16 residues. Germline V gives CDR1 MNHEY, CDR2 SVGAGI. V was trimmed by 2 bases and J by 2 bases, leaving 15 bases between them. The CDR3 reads CASSYRGAGEQETQYF. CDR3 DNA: TGTGCCAGCAGTTACCGGGGGGCAGGGGAACAAGAGACCCAGTACTTC.

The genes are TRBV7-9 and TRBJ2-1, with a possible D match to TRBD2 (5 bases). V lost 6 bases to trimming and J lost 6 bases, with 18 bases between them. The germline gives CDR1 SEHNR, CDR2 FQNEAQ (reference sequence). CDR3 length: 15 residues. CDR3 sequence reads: CASSPPEGPGNEQFF. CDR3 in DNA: TGTGCCAGCAGTCCGCCCGAGGGTCCTGGCAATGAGCAGTTCTTC.

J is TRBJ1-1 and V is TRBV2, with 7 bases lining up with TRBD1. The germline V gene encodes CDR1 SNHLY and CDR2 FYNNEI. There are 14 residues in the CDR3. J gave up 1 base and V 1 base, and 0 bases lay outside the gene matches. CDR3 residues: CASSEEGANTEAFF. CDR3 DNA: TGTGCCAGCAGTGAAGAGGGGGCGAACACTGAAGCTTTCTTT.

CDR3 sequence: CASSVAGGGYEQYF. The CDR3 DNA is TGTGCCAGCAGCGTAGCAGGGGGAGGGTACGAGCAGTACTTC. The chain has TRBV9 and TRBJ2-7, with D perhaps matching TRBD1 or TRBD2 (7 bases each). CDR3 length equals 14 residues. V was shortened by 0 bases and J by 4 bases, with 11 bases between the two germline ends. Germline loops: CDR1 SGDLS, CDR2 YYNGEE.

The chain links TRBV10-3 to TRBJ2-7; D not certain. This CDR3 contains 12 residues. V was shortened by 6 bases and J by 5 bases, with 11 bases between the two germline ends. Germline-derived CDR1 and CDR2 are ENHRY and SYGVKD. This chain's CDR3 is CAISSHTDEQYF. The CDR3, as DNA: TGTGCCATCAGCAGTCACACCGACGAGCAGTACTTC.

The CDR3 coding sequence is TGTGCCAGCAGTTACGATCCGGGAACCGAGCAGTACTTC. The encoded protein is CASSYDPGTEQYF. V is TRBV6-5 and J is TRBJ2-7; D is possibly TRBD2 (5 bases). The CDR3 covers 13 residues. V lost 2 bases and J 6 bases, leaving 11 bases between the germline ends. The germline gives CDR1 MNHEY, CDR2 SVGAGI.

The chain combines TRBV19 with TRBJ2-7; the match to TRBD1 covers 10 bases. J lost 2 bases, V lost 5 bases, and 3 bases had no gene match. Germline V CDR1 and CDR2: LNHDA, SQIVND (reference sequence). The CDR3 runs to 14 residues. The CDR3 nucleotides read TGTGCCAGTAGTGCCGGGACAGGGGCCTACGAGCAGTACTTC. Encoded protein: CASSAGTGAYEQYF.

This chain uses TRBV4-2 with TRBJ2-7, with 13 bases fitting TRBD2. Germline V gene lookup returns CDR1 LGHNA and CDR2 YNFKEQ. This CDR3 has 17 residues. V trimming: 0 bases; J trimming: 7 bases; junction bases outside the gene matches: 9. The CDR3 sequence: CASSQDWTSGSSIEQYF. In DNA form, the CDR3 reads TGTGCCAGCAGCCAAGATTGGACTAGCGGGAGCTCGATTGAGCAGTACTTC.

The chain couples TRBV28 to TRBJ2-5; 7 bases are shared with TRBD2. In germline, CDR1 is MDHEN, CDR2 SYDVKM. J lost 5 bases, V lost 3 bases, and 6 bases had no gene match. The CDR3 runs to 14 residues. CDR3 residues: CASSLREPVETQYF. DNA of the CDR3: TGTGCCAGCAGTTTGCGGGAGCCGGTGGAGACCCAGTACTTC.

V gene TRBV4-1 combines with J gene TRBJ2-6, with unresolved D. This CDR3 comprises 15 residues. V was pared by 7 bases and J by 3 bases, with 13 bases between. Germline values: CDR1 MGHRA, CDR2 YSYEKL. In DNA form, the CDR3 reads TGCGCCAGCACTCCAGTGGGGTATGGGGCCAACGTCCTGACTTTC. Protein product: CASTPVGYGANVLTF.

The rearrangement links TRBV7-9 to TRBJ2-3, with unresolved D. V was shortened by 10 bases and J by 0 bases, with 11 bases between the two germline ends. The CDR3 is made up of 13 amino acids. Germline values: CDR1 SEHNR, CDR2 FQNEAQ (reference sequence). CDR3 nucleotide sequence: TGTGCCACAAAAACCCCTAGCACAGATACGCAGTATTTT. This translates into CATKTPSTDTQYF.

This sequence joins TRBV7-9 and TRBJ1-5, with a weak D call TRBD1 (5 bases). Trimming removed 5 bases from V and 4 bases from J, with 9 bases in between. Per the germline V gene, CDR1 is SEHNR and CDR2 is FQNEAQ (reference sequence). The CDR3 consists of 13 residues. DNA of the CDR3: TGTGCCAGCAGCCCTTCAGGGAATCAGCCCCAGCATTTT. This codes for CASSPSGNQPQHF.

The CDR3 region has the DNA TGTGCCAGCAGCACCCCATTGGGCAGGCCCACCACCTCTGGGGCCAACGTCCTGACTTTC. Its translation is CASSTPLGRPTTSGANVLTF. The chain couples TRBV7-6 to TRBJ2-6, with unresolved D. Germline lookup yields CDR1 SGHVS and CDR2 FNYEAQ. V lost 5 bases to trimming and J lost 0 bases, with 23 bases between them. This CDR3 is built from 20 residues.

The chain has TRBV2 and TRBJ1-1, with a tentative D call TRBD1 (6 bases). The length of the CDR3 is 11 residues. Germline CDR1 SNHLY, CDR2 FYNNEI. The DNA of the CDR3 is TGTGCGACCACAGTTGGGGGCGAAGCTTTCTTT. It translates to CATTVGGEAFF.

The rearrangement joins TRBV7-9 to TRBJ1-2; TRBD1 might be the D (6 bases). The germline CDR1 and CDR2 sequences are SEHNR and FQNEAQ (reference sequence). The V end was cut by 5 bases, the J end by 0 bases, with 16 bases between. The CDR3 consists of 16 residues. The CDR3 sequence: CASSAPGQVSNYGYTF. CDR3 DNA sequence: TGTGCCAGCAGCGCCCCGGGACAAGTCTCTAACTATGGCTACACCTTC. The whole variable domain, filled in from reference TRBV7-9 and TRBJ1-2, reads DTGVSQNPRHKITKRGQNVTFRCDPISEHNRLYWYRQTLGQGPEFLTYFQNEAQLEKSRLLSDRFSAERPKGSFSTLEIQRTEQGDSAMYLCASSAPGQVSNYGYTFGSGTRLTVV.

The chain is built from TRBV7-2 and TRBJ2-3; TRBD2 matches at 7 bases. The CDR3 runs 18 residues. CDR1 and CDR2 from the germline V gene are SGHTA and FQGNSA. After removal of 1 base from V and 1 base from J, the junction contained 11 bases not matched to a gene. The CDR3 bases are TGTGCCAGCAGCTTAGTTCTGTGGCGGGAGAAAGGCACAGATACGCAGTATTTT. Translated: CASSLVLWREKGTDTQYF.

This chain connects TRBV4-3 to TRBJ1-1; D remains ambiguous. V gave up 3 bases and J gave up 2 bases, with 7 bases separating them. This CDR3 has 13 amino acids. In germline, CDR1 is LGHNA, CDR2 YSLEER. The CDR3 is CASSQGYNTEAFF. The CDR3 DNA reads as TGCGCCAGCAGCCAGGGGTACAACACTGAAGCTTTCTTT.

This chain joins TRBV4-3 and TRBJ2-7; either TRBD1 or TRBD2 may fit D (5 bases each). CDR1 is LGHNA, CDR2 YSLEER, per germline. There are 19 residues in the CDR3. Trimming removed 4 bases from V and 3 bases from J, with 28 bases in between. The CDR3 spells CASSPHLTLTERDYYEQYF. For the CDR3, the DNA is TGCGCCAGCAGCCCACACTTGACTCTGACAGAGAGGGATTACTACGAGCAGTACTTC.

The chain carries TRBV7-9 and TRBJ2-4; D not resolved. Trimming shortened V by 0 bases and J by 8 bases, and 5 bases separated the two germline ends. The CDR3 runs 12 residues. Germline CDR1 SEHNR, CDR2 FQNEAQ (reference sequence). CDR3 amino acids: CASSLAPHIQYF. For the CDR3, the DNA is TGTGCCAGCAGCTTAGCGCCACACATTCAGTACTTC.